This section outlines one T cell receptor beta chain sequence together with its context. Antigen unknown. These data are taken from a study of radiation and T cells in renal cell carcinoma. Sequencing was performed with immunoSEQ multiplex PCR; in TCRdb, only in-frame clones are kept and a portion is missing. The sample lists 70,000 to 95,000 clones, 70% to 85% occurring once. Study-wide findings and caveats: Without pretreatment biopsies, baseline tumor clonotype presence was undetermined. In blood, top tumor clones expanded by 2 weeks, shrinking by 4.

The time point was: baseline pretreatment blood. Specified treatment: 15 Gy SBRT to primary tumor, nephrectomy 4 weeks later. After SBRT, blood was collected at 2 and 4 weeks, plus baseline. Clear cell pathology was present in this patient's renal cell carcinoma. Germline-derived CDR1 and CDR2 are SGHNT and YYREEE (reference sequence). The CDR3 is 15 amino acids. V lost 6 bases, J lost 5 bases, and 18 bases lay in between. The chain couples TRBV5-4 to TRBJ2-1, with D perhaps TRBD2 (6 bases). The TCR comes from a man between 60 and 75 years old with renal cell carcinoma. The sequences come from blood, collected from a patient whose treatment included radiotherapy and nephrectomy. The CDR3 spells CASNPGAGNNNEQFF. In nucleotides, the CDR3 is TGTGCCAGCAACCCCGGGGCGGGGAACAACAATGAGCAGTTCTTC.